These T cell receptor beta chains were read from a single sample in a study of cytomegalovirus exposure and HLA in healthy donors. TCRdb's copy holds only in-frame clones and misses some; the assay was immunoSEQ multiplex PCR. The repertoire consists of approximately 150,000 clones, with just under 80% occurring once and the leading ten covering roughly 9.3%. Sample: PBMCs. These receptor sequences come from a man aged 18 to 29 in good health and CMV-seropositive. The CDR3 runs from the conserved cysteine through the conserved F or W. D genes are given only for firm matches. Size tells how often a clone was seen (once, few, many) or the class of an expanded clone, and some rows leave it out.

CDR3 DNA: TGTGCCAGCAGTGATGGTTATCGGGGGGGCGGTCAGCCCCAGCATTTT
CDR3 protein: CASSDGYRGGGQPQHF
V gene: TRBV2
J gene: TRBJ1-5
D gene: NA
clone size: NA

CDR3 DNA: TGCAGCGTTCGCGGGAGTAACTACAATGAGCAGTTCTTC
CDR3 protein: CSVRGSNYNEQFF
V gene: TRBV29-1
J gene: TRBJ2-1
D gene: TRBD2
clone size: NA

CDR3 DNA: TGTGCCAGTAGTTGGGCTAGCGGGAGAACCGGGGAGCTGTTTTTT
CDR3 protein: CASSWASGRTGELFF
V gene: TRBV19
J gene: TRBJ2-2
D gene: TRBD2
clone size: NA

CDR3 DNA: TGTGCCTGGAGTCCCGGGACCCGGGAGGGCAATGAGCAGTTCTTC
CDR3 protein: CAWSPGTREGNEQFF
V gene: TRBV30
J gene: TRBJ2-1
D gene: TRBD2
clone size: NA

CDR3 DNA: TGCGCCACCGCACCGGGACAGGGTAGAGCTGAAGCTTTCTTT
CDR3 protein: CATAPGQGRAEAFF
V gene: TRBV5-1
J gene: TRBJ1-1
D gene: TRBD1
clone size: NA

CDR3 DNA: TGCGCCAGCAGCTTGTACGGACAGGGGGGAGAAAAACTGTTTTTT
CDR3 protein: CASSLYGQGGEKLFF
V gene: TRBV5-1
J gene: TRBJ1-4
D gene: TRBD1
clone size: NA

CDR3 DNA: TGTGCCAGCAGCCCCCGACAGGGAACTAATGAAAAACTGTTTTTT
CDR3 protein: CASSPRQGTNEKLFF
V gene: TRBV14
J gene: TRBJ1-4
D gene: TRBD1
clone size: NA

CDR3 DNA: TGTGCTAGTACTCAGGGGGTCTCATATAGCAATCAGCCCCAGCATTTT
CDR3 protein: CASTQGVSYSNQPQHF
V gene: TRBV12-5
J gene: TRBJ1-5
D gene: TRBD1
clone size: NA

CDR3 DNA: TGTGCCAGCAGCTCTGTCGGGACAGGGATGTACGAGCAGTACTTC
CDR3 protein: CASSSVGTGMYEQYF
V gene: TRBV5-6
J gene: TRBJ2-7
D gene: TRBD1
clone size: NA

CDR3 DNA: TGTGCCTGGAGTGTAGGATCCGGGACAGCATCCTACGAGCAGTACTTC
CDR3 protein: CAWSVGSGTASYEQYF
V gene: TRBV30
J gene: TRBJ2-7
D gene: TRBD1
clone size: NA

CDR3 DNA: TGTGCCAGCAGCGGGCAGGGTAGAACTGAAGCTTTCTTT
CDR3 protein: CASSGQGRTEAFF
V gene: TRBV9
J gene: TRBJ1-1
D gene: NA
clone size: NA

CDR3 DNA: TGTGCTAGCAGCCGGGACACCTCCTACGAGCAGTACTTC
CDR3 protein: CASSRDTSYEQYF
V gene: TRBV7-7
J gene: TRBJ2-7
D gene: NA
clone size: NA

CDR3 DNA: TGTGCCAGCAGCTTAGGACTAGCGGGAGGCTTTTACGAGCAGTACTTC
CDR3 protein: CASSLGLAGGFYEQYF
V gene: TRBV7-6
J gene: TRBJ2-7
D gene: TRBD2
clone size: NA

CDR3 DNA: TGTGCCAGCAGTCCCGGGACAGACGCACACTACGAGCAGTACTTC
CDR3 protein: CASSPGTDAHYEQYF
V gene: TRBV27
J gene: TRBJ2-7
D gene: TRBD1
clone size: NA

CDR3 DNA: TGTGCCAGCACCCCCTTGGACAGGGGGGTTGAAAAACTGTTTTTT
CDR3 protein: CASTPLDRGVEKLFF
V gene: TRBV5-8
J gene: TRBJ1-4
D gene: TRBD1
clone size: few

CDR3 DNA: TGTGCCAGCAGTTTCTCTCTAACTCACACAGATACGCAGTATTTT
CDR3 protein: CASSFSLTHTDTQYF
V gene: TRBV27
J gene: TRBJ2-3
D gene: NA
clone size: once

CDR3 DNA: TGTGCCAGCTCGCCAGGGGGCCAAGAGACCCAGTACTTC
CDR3 protein: CASSPGGQETQYF
V gene: TRBV7-9
J gene: TRBJ2-5
D gene: TRBD1
clone size: few

CDR3 DNA: TGTGCCAGCAGTTTATCCTCCGGGACAGGGGCCTACGAGCAGTACTTC
CDR3 protein: CASSLSSGTGAYEQYF
V gene: TRBV28
J gene: TRBJ2-7
D gene: TRBD1
clone size: NA

CDR3 DNA: TGCGCCAGCAGCCAAGAATCTAGAGTCAGCACAGATACGCAGTATTTT
CDR3 protein: CASSQESRVSTDTQYF
V gene: TRBV4-3
J gene: TRBJ2-3
D gene: NA
clone size: NA

CDR3 DNA: TGTGCCAGCAGCTTGGGCAGTACCTACGAGCAGTACTTC
CDR3 protein: CASSLGSTYEQYF
V gene: TRBV5-6
J gene: TRBJ2-7
D gene: NA
clone size: once

CDR3 DNA: TGTGCCAGCAGCCCCAGGACAGGAAAGTCTGTTAACTATGGCTACACCTTC
CDR3 protein: CASSPRTGKSVNYGYTF
V gene: TRBV7-2
J gene: TRBJ1-2
D gene: TRBD1
clone size: NA

CDR3 DNA: TGCGCCAGCAGTGACTGGACTAGCGGGACCTACGAGCAGTACTTC
CDR3 protein: CASSDWTSGTYEQYF
V gene: TRBV10-2
J gene: TRBJ2-7
D gene: TRBD2
clone size: NA